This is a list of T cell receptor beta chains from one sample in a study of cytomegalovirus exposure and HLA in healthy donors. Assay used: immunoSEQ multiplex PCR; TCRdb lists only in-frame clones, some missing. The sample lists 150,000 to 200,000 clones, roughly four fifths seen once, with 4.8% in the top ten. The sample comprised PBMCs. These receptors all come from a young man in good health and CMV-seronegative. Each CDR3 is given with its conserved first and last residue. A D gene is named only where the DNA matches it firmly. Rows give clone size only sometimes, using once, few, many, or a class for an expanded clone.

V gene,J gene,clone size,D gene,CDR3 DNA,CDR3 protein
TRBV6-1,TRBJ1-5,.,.,TGTGCCAGCAGTGAAGCGATTCGGGGGGGCTGGCAGCCCCAGCATTTT,CASSEAIRGGWQPQHF
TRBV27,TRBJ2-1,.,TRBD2,TGTGCCAGCAAGACTAGCGGCCGGGTCTACAATGAGCAGTTCTTC,CASKTSGRVYNEQFF
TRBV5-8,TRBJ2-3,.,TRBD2,TGTGCCAGCAGCTTGAAGCGGGGGGGGGACACAGATACGCAGTATTTT,CASSLKRGGDTDTQYF
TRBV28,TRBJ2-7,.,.,TGTGCCAGCAGTCCCTCGGGCTACGAGCAGTACTTC,CASSPSGYEQYF
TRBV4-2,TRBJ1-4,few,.,TGTGCCAGCAGCCAAGATTTCAGGGGTCGTGAAAAACTGTTTTTT,CASSQDFRGREKLFF
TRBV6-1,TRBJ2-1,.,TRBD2,TGTGCCAGCAGTGCGCTAGCGGGGGGTGGTGAGCAGTTCTTC,CASSALAGGGEQFF
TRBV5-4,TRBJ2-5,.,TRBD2,TGTGCCAGCAGCTTGATAGGAGGAGCGGGAGGGTATGGAGAGACCCAGTACTTC,CASSLIGGAGGYGETQYF
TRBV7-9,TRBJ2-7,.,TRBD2,TGTGCCAGCAGCTTAGGCATCGTTGTAGCGGGGAATAAGTACGAGCAGTACTTC,CASSLGIVVAGNKYEQYF
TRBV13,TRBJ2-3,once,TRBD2,TGTGCCAGCAGCTCTAGCGGGAGTACAGATACGCAGTATTTT,CASSSSGSTDTQYF
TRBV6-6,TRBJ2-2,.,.,TGTGCCAGCAGTTACGGGCGGGGCGGGACCGGGGAGCTGTTTTTT,CASSYGRGGTGELFF
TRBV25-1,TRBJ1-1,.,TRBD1,TGTGCCAGCAGTGCCCTAGACAGGGCCACTGAAGCTTTCTTT,CASSALDRATEAFF
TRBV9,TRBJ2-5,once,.,TGTGCCAGCAGCTTCAGAGCTAGGGAGACCCAGTACTTC,CASSFRARETQYF
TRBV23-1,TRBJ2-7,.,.,TGCGCCACCCTAGGTTCCGAGCAATTCTACGAGCAGTACTTC,CATLGSEQFYEQYF